Many counts were recorded for the clone carrying this TCR beta chain. Its antigen is unidentified. Roughly 9 milliliters of peripheral blood were drawn from each donor. A second PCR of roughly 7 to 11 cycles used a sample-barcoded 5' primer and a J-beta primer mix. TCRdb redid the calling of the 5' RACE reads with MiXCR, one entry per CDR3 protein. Counted here are around 1,800,000 distinct CDR3 sequences, more than 35% occurring once; the ten biggest clones make up under 30%. These data are taken from a study of blood T cells in healthy people across ages. Study findings and constraints: Naive T cell percentage by flow cytometry tracked strongly with beta diversity. Older age coincided with a roughly linear decline in TCR beta diversity per million T cells.

Sequencing was performed on blood. This receptor was identified in a human donor in good health.

The CDR3 DNA reads TGTGCCAGCAGTGTGGAGGCCCCTGGGGCCAACGTCCTGACTTTC. This gives the protein CASSVEAPGANVLTF. This sequence joins TRBV6-1 and TRBJ2-6, with D possibly being TRBD2 (5 bases). V was cut by 4 bases and J by 2 bases, with 9 bases left in between. CDR1 MNHNS and CDR2 SASEGT come from the germline V gene. This CDR3 comprises 15 residues.